The 20 T cell receptor beta chains given below trace back to one sample, sequenced in a study of naive and memory T cell subsets. A UMI-containing oligonucleotide was joined by 3' ligation to the TCR cDNA template. Four PCR rounds used nested alpha and beta constant region primers plus the SP2 primer. Each CDR3 protein is one row after TCRdb ran MiXCR on the 5' RACE reads. The sample carries tens of thousands of distinct CDR3 sequences, roughly 7.5% recorded once. These receptors were obtained from a female donor in good health.

The chain joins TRBV7-2 to TRBJ2-1, with 9 bases identical to TRBD2. The CDR3 contains 14 residues. CDR1 and CDR2 from the germline V gene are SGHTA and FQGNSA. Unmatched junction bases numbered 3, after V lost 1 base and J lost 8 bases. In nucleotides, the CDR3 is TGTGCCAGCAGCTTAGAGCGGGGGGCCGATGAGCAGTTCTTC. This encodes CASSLERGADEQFF.

About this clonotype: Mismatch with germline at one junction end may stem from a read error. The chain recombines TRBV18 with TRBJ1-2, with D perhaps matching TRBD1 (5 bases). This CDR3 spans 13 amino acids. CDR1 and CDR2 (germline): KGHSH, LQKENI. CDR3 sequence reads: CASSSGADYGDTF. CDR3 in DNA: TGTGCCAGCTCAAGTGGGGCGGACTATGGCGACACCTTC.

Many counts were recorded for this clonotype. The chain employs TRBV29-1 and TRBJ2-7; weak D call: TRBD1 (5 bases). Germline assignment: CDR1 SQVTM and CDR2 ANQGSEA. Trimming cost V 6 bases and J 3 bases, with 9 bases left between them. CDR3 length equals 11 residues. The CDR3 spells CSVVQVYEQYF. The CDR3 DNA reads TGCAGCGTGGTACAGGTCTACGAGCAGTACTTC.

There are many counts of this clonotype. V is TRBV12-3 or TRBV12-4 and J is TRBJ2-1; TRBD1 matches at 7 bases. The CDR3 covers 15 residues. After removal of 4 bases from V and 8 bases from J, the junction contained 11 bases not matched to a gene. CDR3 loop: CASSSRRTGRHEQFF. The CDR3 DNA is TGTGCCAGCAGTTCCCGTCGGACAGGTCGCCATGAGCAGTTCTTC.

This clonotype was observed many times. The V and J genes are TRBV21-1 and TRBJ2-1; TRBD1 is the table's D call, not checked against the DNA. TRBV21-1 is given as a pseudogene. The CDR3 extends over 16 amino acids. CDR3: CASSTTTGAYGNEQFF. The CDR3 DNA sequence: TGTGCCAGCAGCACCACTACAGGGGCTTATGGCAATGAGCAGTTCTTC.

The chain couples TRBV6-2 or TRBV6-3 to TRBJ1-2; unclear D gene. The germline CDR1 and CDR2 sequences are MNHEY and SVGEGT. This CDR3 comprises 12 residues. With 2 bases removed from V and 4 bases from J, the gap between germline ends came to 5 bases. CDR3 protein: CASSYGGYGYTF. For the CDR3, the DNA is TGTGCCAGCAGTTACGGAGGCTATGGCTACACCTTC.

The chain has TRBV2 and TRBJ1-6; TRBD1 might be the D (5 bases). V was trimmed by 5 bases and J by 5 bases, leaving 10 bases between them. The CDR3 spans 14 residues. From germline, CDR1 is SNHLY and CDR2 FYNNEI. The CDR3 DNA reads as TGTGCCAGCAGTCCGGGACGGAATAATTCACCCCTCCACTTT. Translated: CASSPGRNNSPLHF.

This clonotype was detected many times. The chain recombines TRBV6-1 with TRBJ2-7, with D possibly matching TRBD1 (5 bases). Trimming stripped 9 bases from V and 0 bases from J, with 12 bases between. CDR1 is MNHNS and CDR2 is SASEGT in the germline V gene. The CDR3 length is 13 residues. The CDR3 DNA is TGTGCCAGTTGCGCAGGGTACTCCTACGAGCAGTACTTC. Translated: CASCAGYSYEQYF.

The V gene is TRBV6-2 or TRBV6-3, the J gene TRBJ1-1; unclear D gene. V shed 4 bases and J shed 5 bases, with 11 bases lying between them. Germline CDR1 and CDR2: MNHEY and SVGEGT. This CDR3 contains 13 residues. CDR3 protein: CASSSERGTEAFF. For the CDR3, the DNA is TGTGCCAGCAGTTCCGAGAGAGGAACTGAAGCTTTCTTT.

This clonotype occurred many times. The chain uses TRBV28 and TRBJ2-1, with TRBD1 matching 8 bases. The CDR3 totals 12 residues. The germline gives CDR1 MDHEN, CDR2 SYDVKM. The trim removed 9 bases at V and 12 bases at J, leaving 10 bases unmatched. DNA of the CDR3: TGTGCCAGTAGGGAAGCAGGGGGCGCGCAGTTCTTC. It is translated as CASREAGGAQFF. The entire variable domain, with the rest obtained from reference TRBV28 and TRBJ2-1, is as follows: DVKVTQSSRYLVKRTGEKVFLECVQDMDHENMFWYRQDPGLGLRLIYFSYDVKMKEKGDIPEGYSVSREKKERFSLILESASTNQTSMYLCASREAGGAQFFGPGTRLTVL.

The chain employs TRBV2 and TRBJ1-2; a possible D gene is TRBD1 (5 bases). Deletions cut 4 bases from V and 6 bases from J, with 12 bases between. The CDR3 spans 13 residues. Germline loops: CDR1 SNHLY, CDR2 FYNNEI. This chain's CDR3 is CASSVVRENGYTF. As DNA, the CDR3 is TGTGCCAGCAGTGTTGTCAGGGAGAATGGCTACACCTTC.

Written as DNA, the CDR3 is TGTGCCAGCAGCCATCCAGGGGGCTCCTACAATGAGCAGTTCTTC. Protein: CASSHPGGSYNEQFF. J is TRBJ2-1 and V is TRBV4-2; TRBD1 matches at 7 bases. V lost 3 bases, J lost 0 bases, and 2 bases stayed unmatched. The CDR3 is 15 residues long. CDR1 LGHNA and CDR2 YNFKEQ come from the germline V gene.

This clonotype appeared many times. The chain couples TRBV4-3 to TRBJ2-6; 8 nucleotides match TRBD2. V dropped 4 bases and J dropped 0; count of bases not matched to a gene: 5. Germline assignment: CDR1 LGHNA and CDR2 YSLEER. This CDR3 is 17 amino acids long. In DNA form, the CDR3 reads TGCGCCAGCAGCCTTAGCGGGACCTTCTCTGGGGCCAACGTCCTGACTTTC. This gives the protein CASSLSGTFSGANVLTF.

The chain is built from TRBV6-5 and TRBJ1-1; D is unresolved. With 7 bases removed from V and 7 bases from J, the gap between germline ends came to 22 bases. The CDR3 spans 15 residues. CDR1 is MNHEY, CDR2 SVGAGI, per germline. CDR3 nucleotide sequence: TGTGCCAGCATTAGCGTGGGCCACCCCCGGGGTGAAGCTTTCTTT. This translates into CASISVGHPRGEAFF.

This clonotype was detected only a few times. The chain employs TRBV5-1 and TRBJ2-1; D uncertain. The CDR3 contains 14 residues. The germline gives CDR1 SGHRS, CDR2 YFSETQ. V was pared by 0 bases and J by 5 bases, with 9 bases between. Here the CDR3 reads CASSLASTNNEQFF. In DNA, the CDR3 is TGCGCCAGCAGCTTGGCCTCCACTAACAATGAGCAGTTCTTC.

This clonotype has at least ten counts. The CDR3 reads CASNEGGLSTDTQYF. The CDR3, as DNA: TGTGCCAGTAACGAGGGCGGATTAAGCACAGATACGCAGTATTTT. The J gene is TRBJ2-3, the V gene TRBV6-5, with D perhaps matching TRBD2 (5 bases). The CDR3 is made up of 15 amino acids. V lost 9 bases and J lost 0, with 16 bases in between. Germline V gene lookup returns CDR1 MNHEY and CDR2 SVGAGI.

J is TRBJ2-3 and V is TRBV7-9; 7 bases are shared with TRBD1. The CDR3 runs to 16 residues. Looked up from germline, CDR1 is SEHNR and CDR2 is FQNEAQ (reference sequence). Trimming at V came to 5 bases and at J to 0 bases, leaving 8 bases not matched to a gene. CDR3: CASSQGQWSSTDTQYF. DNA for the CDR3: TGTGCCAGCAGCCAGGGACAGTGGTCTAGCACAGATACGCAGTATTTT.

This clonotype was seen a few times. This sequence joins TRBV19 and TRBJ2-3; 11 bases map to TRBD1. Germline V CDR1 and CDR2: LNHDA, SQIVND (reference sequence). V shed 7 bases, J shed 6 bases, and the junction held 6 bases outside the gene matches. The CDR3 has 14 amino acids. The CDR3 loop reads CASTRDRGTDTQYF. CDR3 DNA sequence: TGTGCCAGTACCCGGGACAGGGGGACCGATACGCAGTATTTT.

This clonotype was detected only a few times. V and J are TRBV3-1 and TRBJ1-1; a weak D match, TRBD1 (6 bases). V was shortened by 2 bases and J by 11 bases, with 18 bases between the two germline ends. Germline lookup yields CDR1 LGHDT and CDR2 YNNKEL (reference sequence). There are 14 residues in the CDR3. The CDR3 loop reads CASSQPGQDTKAFF. The DNA for the CDR3 is TGTGCCAGCAGCCAACCGGGACAAGATACGAAGGCTTTCTTT. Full variable domain (missing parts from reference TRBV3-1 and TRBJ1-1): DTAVSQTPKYLVTQMGNDKSIKCEQNLGHDTMYWYKQDSKKFLKIMFSYNNKELIINETVPNRFSPKSPDKAHLNLHINSLELGDSAVYFCASSQPGQDTKAFFGQGTRLTVV.

This clonotype appeared a few times. The chain has TRBV12-3 or TRBV12-4 and TRBJ2-7; possible D gene TRBD1, 5 bases. The CDR3 covers 13 residues. V was shortened by 6 bases and J by 5 bases, with 14 bases between the two germline ends. The CDR3 spells CASSGRAPNEQYF. As DNA, the CDR3 is TGTGCCAGCAGCGGCAGGGCTCCTAACGAGCAGTACTTC.